This entry lists 19 T cell receptor beta chains sequenced from one sample in a study of T cells in narcolepsy. Sequenced by immunoSEQ multiplex PCR; TCRdb stores in-frame clones only, minus some. The sample shows roughly 34,000 clones, about four fifths of them seen only once. The sample consisted of CD45RA- memory CD4+ T cells from PBMCs. These receptors were taken from a human donor with narcolepsy.

This clone was counted between two and nine times. The chain recombines TRBV27 with TRBJ1-3, with 9 positions matching TRBD1. In germline, CDR1 is MNHEY, CDR2 SMNVEV (reference sequence). The CDR3 contains 15 residues. CDR3 in amino acids: CSLPGQGKGGNTIYF. CDR3 DNA: TGTTCCCTCCCCGGACAGGGGAAGGGTGGAAACACCATATATTTT.

The chain is built from TRBV7-2 and TRBJ1-5, with D possibly matching TRBD1 (5 bases). The germline CDR1 and CDR2 sequences are SGHTA and FQGNSA. The CDR3 is made up of 14 amino acids. V was clipped by 5 bases and J by 4 bases, with 12 bases between them. The CDR3 sequence is CASSPGTGNQPQHF. The DNA for the CDR3 is TGTGCCAGCAGCCCGGGGACGGGAAATCAGCCCCAGCATTTT. The full variable domain, rest sourced from reference TRBV7-2 and TRBJ1-5, is GAGVSQSPSNKVTEKGKDVELRCDPISGHTALYWYRQSLGQGLEFLIYFQGNSAPDKSGLPSDRFSAERTGGSVSTLTIQRTQQEDSAVYLCASSPGTGNQPQHFGDGTRLSIL.

The chain recombines TRBV5-5 with TRBJ1-4; a possible D gene is TRBD1 (6 bases). Between the trimmed V and J ends, which lost 3 bases and 6 bases, there was a span of 12 bases. The CDR3 has 14 amino acids. Germline assignment: CDR1 SGHKS and CDR2 YYEKEE (reference sequence). CDR3 protein: CASSWGRRDEKLFF. CDR3 coding DNA: TGTGCCAGCAGCTGGGGGCGCAGGGATGAAAAACTGTTTTTT.

This chain links TRBV5-1 with TRBJ1-4, with D possibly matching TRBD1 (5 bases). Trimming cost V 4 bases and J 0 bases, with 16 bases left between them. Germline CDR1 is SGHRS and CDR2 is YFSETQ. There are 17 residues in the CDR3. Here the CDR3 DNA reads TGCGCCAGCAGCCTAACAGGTGACGTCGCAACTAATGAAAAACTGTTTTTT. It yields the protein CASSLTGDVATNEKLFF.

The CDR3 region is CASSLRVQRGIEQFF. CDR3 sequence (DNA): TGTGCCAGCAGCTTAAGGGTCCAGCGGGGGATTGAGCAGTTCTTC. V is TRBV7-2 and J is TRBJ2-1, with 8 bases fitting TRBD2. The junction had 9 bases not matched to a gene; V was cut back by 2 bases and J by 9 bases. Germline V gives CDR1 SGHTA, CDR2 FQGNSA. CDR3 length equals 15 residues.

The V and J genes are TRBV4-1 and TRBJ1-5; possible D gene TRBD1, 5 bases. Germline V gene lookup returns CDR1 MGHRA and CDR2 YSYEKL. Trimming stripped 2 bases from V and 0 bases from J, with 14 bases between. The CDR3 spans 17 residues. The CDR3 spells CASSQPPGTDSNQPQHF. The CDR3 DNA sequence: TGCGCCAGCAGCCAACCGCCAGGGACGGATAGCAATCAGCCCCAGCATTTT.

V usage is TRBV5-1 and J usage is TRBJ2-1, with 10 bases aligning to TRBD2. Germline-derived CDR1 and CDR2 are SGHRS and YFSETQ. The CDR3 spans 15 residues. V gave up 7 bases and J gave up 7 bases; unmatched junction bases: 11. CDR3 in amino acids: CASSPAGGLMNEQFF. CDR3 nucleotide sequence: TGCGCCAGCTCCCCAGCGGGAGGGCTGATGAATGAGCAGTTCTTC. Drawing the rest from reference TRBV5-1 and TRBJ2-1, the complete variable domain is KAGVTQTPRYLIKTRGQQVTLSCSPISGHRSVSWYQQTPGQGLQFLFEYFSETQRNKGNFPGRFSGRQFSNSRSEMNVSTLELGDSALYLCASSPAGGLMNEQFFGPGTRLTVL.

The rearrangement joins TRBV5-1 to TRBJ2-7, with D perhaps matching TRBD2 (5 bases). V was pared by 4 bases and J by 3 bases, with 17 bases between. The CDR3 covers 15 residues. Germline V lookup: CDR1 SGHRS, CDR2 YFSETQ. CDR3 DNA sequence: TGCGCCAGCAGCCCTGGAATGGTACTAGGCTACGAGCAGTACTTC. Protein sequence: CASSPGMVLGYEQYF.

CDR3 bases: TGTGCCTACGGGGGGTCCAGGTATGGCTACACCTTC. Residues: CAYGGSRYGYTF. The chain uses TRBV30 and TRBJ1-2, with D perhaps matching TRBD1 (5 bases). V lost 7 bases and J lost 5, with 14 bases in between. CDR3 length equals 12 residues. CDR1 is GTSNPN and CDR2 is SVGIG in the germline V gene (reference sequence).

The chain is built from TRBV7-3 and TRBJ2-1; TRBD2 matches at 7 bases. CDR1 is SGHTA, CDR2 FQGTGA, per germline. V was clipped by 4 bases and J by 5 bases; unmatched bases: 5. This CDR3 has 14 amino acids. CDR3 protein: CASSSTGRDNEQFF. CDR3 nucleotide sequence: TGTGCCAGCAGCTCAACGGGGAGGGACAATGAGCAGTTCTTC. The whole variable domain, remainder taken from reference TRBV7-3 and TRBJ2-1, is GAGVSQTPSNKVTEKGKYVELRCDPISGHTALYWYRQSLGQGPEFLIYFQGTGAADDSGLPNDRFFAVRPEGSVSTLKIQRTERGDSAVYLCASSSTGRDNEQFFGPGTRLTVL.

The chain joins TRBV5-1 to TRBJ2-1; a possible D gene is TRBD1 (7 bases). This CDR3 region has 15 residues. Germline V lookup: CDR1 SGHRS, CDR2 YFSETQ. V gave up 5 bases and J gave up 3 bases, with 15 bases separating them. The CDR3 loop reads CASSQGGYGYNEQFF. The CDR3 coding sequence is TGCGCCAGCAGTCAGGGGGGATACGGCTACAATGAGCAGTTCTTC.

This clone was recorded a few times. The rearrangement joins TRBV25-1 to TRBJ1-3; perhaps TRBD1 as D (5 bases). There are 14 residues in the CDR3. CDR1 MGHDK and CDR2 SYGVNS come from the germline V gene. The germline V and J ends were trimmed by 8 bases and 0 bases, with 11 bases remaining between them. CDR3 coding DNA: TGTGCCAGCGTCGACAGCGCCTCTGGAAACACCATATATTTT. Residues: CASVDSASGNTIYF.

The V call is TRBV7-3, the J call TRBJ2-1; 9 bases agree with TRBD2. The CDR3 extends over 15 amino acids. J was trimmed by 8 bases and V by 1 base; bases with no gene match: 6. Per germline, CDR1 SGHTA and CDR2 FQGTGA. CDR3 region: CASSLSGGASYEQFF. The CDR3 DNA follows: TGTGCCAGCAGCTTAAGCGGGGGGGCATCCTATGAGCAGTTCTTC.

This sequence joins TRBV5-6 and TRBJ2-4, with 7 bases matching TRBD1. V trimming: 1 base; J trimming: 6 bases; junction bases outside the gene matches: 4. The germline gives CDR1 SGHDT, CDR2 YYEEEE. CDR3 length: 14 amino acids. For the CDR3, the DNA is TGTGCCAGCAGCTTGTCCGGGACAGCAAACATTCAGTACTTC. It is translated as CASSLSGTANIQYF.

The J gene is TRBJ2-3, the V gene TRBV4-1; 10 nucleotides align to TRBD1. Germline CDR1 MGHRA, CDR2 YSYEKL. The trim removed 0 bases at V and 3 bases at J, leaving 6 bases unmatched. The CDR3 contains 17 residues. CDR3 DNA sequence: TGCGCCAGCAGCCAAGAACGGTGGGACAGGGGAACAGATACGCAGTATTTT. This encodes CASSQERWDRGTDTQYF.

This chain uses TRBV28 with TRBJ2-7; tentatively, D is TRBD2 (6 bases). V shed 2 bases and J shed 7 bases, with 15 bases lying between them. In germline, CDR1 is MDHEN, CDR2 SYDVKM. This CDR3 region has 14 residues. CDR3 sequence reads: CASSLGGAGGEQYF. Written as DNA, the CDR3 is TGTGCCAGCAGTTTAGGCGGGGCCGGAGGGGAGCAGTACTTC.

V usage is TRBV6-1 and J usage is TRBJ1-1; tentatively, D is TRBD1 (5 bases). CDR1 is MNHNS and CDR2 is SASEGT in the germline V gene. This CDR3 is built from 14 residues. Between the trimmed V and J ends, which lost 0 bases and 5 bases, there was a span of 10 bases. In nucleotides, the CDR3 is TGTGCCAGCAGTGAAGCCTGGGGCAGGACTGAAGCTTTCTTT. Translation gives CASSEAWGRTEAFF.

CDR3 loop: CASSAMMGQGPTDTQYF. CDR3 DNA sequence: TGTGCCAGCAGCGCTATGATGGGCCAGGGCCCCACAGATACGCAGTATTTT. The rearrangement uses TRBV7-3 and TRBJ2-3, with D possibly TRBD1 on 5 matching bases. With 5 bases removed from V and 2 bases from J, the gap between germline ends came to 20 bases. Germline-derived CDR1 and CDR2 are SGHTA and FQGTGA. The CDR3 is made up of 17 amino acids.

The chain carries TRBV11-3 and TRBJ1-1; weak D call: TRBD1 (6 bases). V shed 3 bases and J shed 5 bases, with 10 bases lying between them. CDR3 size: 13 residues. The germline V gene encodes CDR1 SGHNT and CDR2 YENEEA. The CDR3 bases are TGTGCCAGCAGCTTCCAGGGGAGAACTGAAGCTTTCTTT. This sequence encodes CASSFQGRTEAFF.